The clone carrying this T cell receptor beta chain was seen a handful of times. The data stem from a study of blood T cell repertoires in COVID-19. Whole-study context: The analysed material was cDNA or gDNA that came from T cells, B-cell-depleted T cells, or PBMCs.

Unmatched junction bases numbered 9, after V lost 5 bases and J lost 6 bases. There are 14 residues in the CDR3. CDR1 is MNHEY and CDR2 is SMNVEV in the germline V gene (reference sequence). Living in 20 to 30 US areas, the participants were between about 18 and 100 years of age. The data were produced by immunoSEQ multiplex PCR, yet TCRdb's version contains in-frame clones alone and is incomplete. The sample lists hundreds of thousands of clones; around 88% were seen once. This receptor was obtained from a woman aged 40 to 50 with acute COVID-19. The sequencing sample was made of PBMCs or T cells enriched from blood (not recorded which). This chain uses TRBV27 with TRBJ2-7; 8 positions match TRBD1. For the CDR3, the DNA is TGTGCCAGCAGTCTACGAACCACAGGGGGCGAGCAGTACTTC. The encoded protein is CASSLRTTGGEQYF.